The 12 T cell receptor beta chains in this list originate from one sample, sequenced in a study of blood T cell repertoires in COVID-19. Sequencing used immunoSEQ multiplex PCR; TCRdb keeps in-frame clones, though not all of them. This table has around 180,000 clones, 88% appearing once. Material: peripheral blood. The receptors derive from a man aged 60 to 75 with acute or convalescent COVID-19.

This sequence joins TRBV24-1 and TRBJ2-6; TRBD1 might be the D (7 bases). Trimming pared 2 bases from V and 1 base from J, leaving 23 bases between. The germline gives CDR1 KGHDR, CDR2 SFDVKD. The CDR3 has 21 amino acids. DNA for the CDR3: TGTGCCACCAGTGATTCGCACAGGGGAGGAGATCTACTATCTGGGGCCAACGTCCTGACTTTC. Its translation: CATSDSHRGGDLLSGANVLTF.

The chain is built from TRBV24-1 and TRBJ2-5; 8 nucleotides align to TRBD1. J lost 5 bases, V lost 6 bases, and 10 bases had no gene match. Per germline, CDR1 KGHDR and CDR2 SFDVKD. The CDR3 covers 15 residues. The CDR3 DNA follows: TGTGCCACCAGTCCCGGACAGGGTTATCGGGAGACCCAGTACTTC. Its protein is CATSPGQGYRETQYF.

The chain uses TRBV9 and TRBJ1-2, with 10 bases aligning to TRBD1. Trimming cost V 4 bases and J 0 bases; bases outside gene matches: 9. Germline V CDR1 and CDR2: SGDLS, YYNGEE. This CDR3 spans 17 amino acids. The CDR3 nucleotides are TGTGCCAGCAGCCCAGACAGGGGGCAATCCTCTAACTATGGCTACACCTTC. It translates to CASSPDRGQSSNYGYTF. Full variable domain (remainder filled in from reference TRBV9 and TRBJ1-2): DSGVTQTPKHLITATGQRVTLRCSPRSGDLSVYWYQQSLDQGLQFLIQYYNGEERAKGNILERFSAQQFPDLHSELNLSSLELGDSALYFCASSPDRGQSSNYGYTFGSGTRLTVV.

The chain carries TRBV2 and TRBJ1-2; tentative D call: TRBD1 (6 bases). Trimming took off 6 bases at V and 7 bases at J, with 21 bases between the two ends. The CDR3 covers 15 residues. Germline values: CDR1 SNHLY, CDR2 FYNNEI. The CDR3 DNA is TGTGCCAGCAGGCCCTCCCAACAGGGACGGGGTGGCTACACCTTC. Translated, it gives CASRPSQQGRGGYTF. The full variable domain, its missing parts supplied by reference TRBV2 and TRBJ1-2, is EPEVTQTPSHQVTQMGQEVILRCVPISNHLYFYWYRQILGQKVEFLVSFYNNEISEKSEIFDDQFSVERPDGSNFTLKIRSTKLEDSAMYFCASRPSQQGRGGYTFGSGTRLTVV.

The V and J genes are TRBV12-1 and TRBJ1-6; no check of the table's D call, TRBD1, against the DNA was made. TRBV12-1 is shown as a pseudogene. This CDR3 contains 19 residues. This CDR3 is CASSLGQGAYYSYNSPLHF. Here the CDR3 DNA reads TGTGCCAGCAGCTTGGGACAGGGAGCCTACTACTCCTATAATTCACCCCTCCACTTT.

The DNA for the CDR3 is TGTGCCAGCAGCTTGGGACAGGGGAGCTCCTATAATTCACCCCTCCACTTT. Translating it yields CASSLGQGSSYNSPLHF. The rearrangement uses TRBV5-4 and TRBJ1-6; 8 nucleotides line up with TRBD1. Germline V lookup: CDR1 SGHNT, CDR2 YYREEE (reference sequence). The CDR3 is 17 amino acids. With V trimmed by 0 bases and J by 0 bases, 2 bases remained unmatched. Using reference TRBV5-4 and TRBJ1-6 for the parts outside the CDR3, the full variable domain is ETGVTQSPTHLIKTRGQQVTLRCSSQSGHNTVSWYQQALGQGPQFIFQYYREEENGRGNFPPRFSGLQFPNYSSELNVNALELDDSALYLCASSLGQGSSYNSPLHFGNGTRLTVT.

The V and J genes are TRBV5-5 and TRBJ1-5; 10 bases align to TRBD1. Germline V gene sequence: CDR1 SGHKS, CDR2 YYEKEE (reference sequence). The junction had 8 bases not matched to a gene; V was cut back by 6 bases and J by 5 bases. The CDR3 loop spans 15 amino acids. For the CDR3, the DNA is TGTGCCAGCACACAGACAGGGGGCGATTATCAGCCCCAGCATTTT. Its protein is CASTQTGGDYQPQHF.

This chain connects TRBV30 to TRBJ1-5; TRBD1 agrees at 7 bases. V shed 5 bases, J shed 5 bases, and the junction held 6 bases outside the gene matches. This CDR3 contains 13 residues. CDR1 is GTSNPN and CDR2 is SVGIG in the germline V gene (reference sequence). The DNA of the CDR3 is TGTGCCTGGGGGGCGGGACAGCATCAGCCCCAGCATTTT. Its protein is CAWGAGQHQPQHF.

V usage is TRBV29-1 and J usage is TRBJ2-3; D perhaps matches TRBD2 (5 bases). This CDR3 has 15 residues. Germline V gene data show CDR1 as SQVTM and CDR2 as ANQGSEA. V lost 8 bases, J lost 2 bases, and 20 bases lay in between. CDR3 sequence reads: CSSAPFVGATDTQYF. In DNA form, the CDR3 reads TGCAGCTCGGCCCCCTTTGTGGGAGCCACAGATACGCAGTATTTT.

V is TRBV9 and J is TRBJ2-3, with D possibly matching TRBD2 (7 bases). V lost 3 bases, J lost 2 bases, and 19 bases lay in between. The germline gives CDR1 SGDLS, CDR2 YYNGEE. This CDR3 is 17 amino acids long. The CDR3 spells CASSDLRGGRVTDTQYF. CDR3 nucleotide sequence: TGTGCCAGCAGCGATTTAAGGGGGGGCAGGGTCACAGATACGCAGTATTTT.

This chain uses TRBV2 with TRBJ1-2; D gene ambiguous. The CDR3 contains 16 residues. Germline CDR1 and CDR2: SNHLY and FYNNEI. V was clipped by 7 bases and J by 3 bases, with 21 bases between them. CDR3 sequence reads: CASTDGKLLRDYGYTF. The CDR3 DNA is TGTGCCAGCACTGATGGGAAGCTGTTGCGGGACTATGGCTACACCTTC.

J is TRBJ1-1 and V is TRBV5-1; 8 bases are shared with TRBD1. V lost 4 bases and J lost 4; bases outside the gene matches: 6. This CDR3 has 14 amino acids. CDR1 is SGHRS, CDR2 YFSETQ, per germline. This CDR3 reads CASSQRQGSTEAFF. The CDR3 coding sequence is TGCGCCAGCAGCCAACGACAGGGGAGCACTGAAGCTTTCTTT. Combining the CDR3 with reference TRBV5-1 and TRBJ1-1 gives the whole variable domain KAGVTQTPRYLIKTRGQQVTLSCSPISGHRSVSWYQQTPGQGLQFLFEYFSETQRNKGNFPGRFSGRQFSNSRSEMNVSTLELGDSALYLCASSQRQGSTEAFFGQGTRLTVV.